The 12 T cell receptor beta chains below were found in one sample sequenced in a study of T cell responses to AZD1222 COVID-19 vaccine. The data were produced by immunoSEQ multiplex PCR, yet TCRdb's version contains in-frame clones alone and is incomplete. This table holds tens of thousands of clones, more than 70% found once. The sequenced sample was peripheral blood, obtained on day 0 of AZD1222 vaccination. The source is an adult in good health.

This clone was counted once. The rearrangement uses TRBV3-1 (or the pseudogene TRBV3-2) and TRBJ1-1; D remains unclear. CDR1 and CDR2 from the germline V gene are LGHDT and YNNKEL (reference sequence). This CDR3 region has 15 residues. Trimming removed 0 bases from V and 10 bases from J, with 18 bases in between. CDR3 sequence reads: CASSQENIPPLRAFF. CDR3 bases: TGTGCCAGCAGCCAAGAGAACATACCCCCTCTCAGAGCTTTCTTT.

The chain couples TRBV18 to TRBJ1-6; 7 bases agree with TRBD1. The CDR3 spans 14 residues. CDR1 is KGHSH, CDR2 LQKENI, per germline. Germline trimming cut 6 bases from V and 7 bases from J; bases unmatched to any gene: 6. CDR3 amino acids: CASSLDRENSPLHF. CDR3 DNA sequence: TGTGCCAGCTCCCTCGACAGGGAGAATTCACCCCTCCACTTT.

This chain joins TRBV29-1 and TRBJ1-1; D not resolved. The ends were cut back, 2 bases at V and 2 bases at J, with 3 bases in the middle. Germline V lookup: CDR1 SQVTM, CDR2 ANQGSEA. This CDR3 has 11 residues. The CDR3 DNA follows: TGCAGCGTTGAAAGTAACACTGAAGCTTTCTTT. This gives the protein CSVESNTEAFF.

This sequence joins TRBV6-5 and TRBJ2-2, with D perhaps TRBD1 (7 bases). V lost 6 bases and J 4 bases, leaving 12 bases between the germline ends. The CDR3 is made up of 14 amino acids. The germline CDR1 and CDR2 sequences are MNHEY and SVGAGI. The CDR3 coding sequence is TGTGCCAGCAGCCCCAGGGGGGTCACCGGGGAGCTGTTTTTT. Protein product: CASSPRGVTGELFF.

The chain combines TRBV18 with TRBJ2-2; perhaps TRBD1 as D (5 bases). Trimming took 5 bases from V and 1 from J, leaving 14 bases between them. The CDR3 is 16 residues long. Germline V gene sequence: CDR1 KGHSH, CDR2 LQKENI. In DNA form, the CDR3 reads TGTGCCAGCTCAGCGACAGCTTCTAAGAACACCGGGGAGCTGTTTTTT. Encoded protein: CASSATASKNTGELFF.

The chain joins TRBV7-9 to TRBJ1-1; unclear D gene. Germline CDR1 is SEHNR and CDR2 is FQNEAQ (reference sequence). Trimming left V 4 bases short and J 4 bases short, with 4 bases between. The CDR3 loop spans 11 amino acids. Written as DNA, the CDR3 is TGTGCCAGCAGCTATATCACTGAAGCTTTCTTT. Protein: CASSYITEAFF.

This rearrangement joins TRBV4-3 to TRBJ2-2; 7 bases match TRBD2. The germline CDR1 and CDR2 sequences are LGHNA and YSLEER. The V and J ends lost 0 bases and 7 bases, in that order; junction bases with no gene match: 5. This CDR3 contains 15 residues. In nucleotides, the CDR3 is TGCGCCAGCAGCCAAGACGGCGGGAGAAACGGGGAGCTGTTTTTT. Residues: CASSQDGGRNGELFF.

The V gene is TRBV27, the J gene TRBJ1-5; 9 nucleotides match TRBD1. Trimming removed 6 bases from V and 4 bases from J; junction bases left unmatched: 10. Germline V CDR1 and CDR2: MNHEY, SMNVEV (reference sequence). The CDR3 covers 16 residues. CDR3 in DNA: TGTGCCAGCAGCCACCAACAGGGGGCGGTTAATCAGCCCCAGCATTTT. Its protein product is CASSHQQGAVNQPQHF.

The J gene is TRBJ2-7, the V gene TRBV11-1, with 7 bases matching TRBD2. Germline V CDR1 and CDR2: SGHAT, FQDESV (reference sequence). The CDR3 covers 15 residues. V lost 1 base, J lost 4 bases, and 7 bases stayed unmatched. CDR3 nucleotide sequence: TGTGCCAGCAGCTTAGTGGCGGGAGCAACGTACGAGCAGTACTTC. It codes for CASSLVAGATYEQYF.

The chain uses TRBV12-5 and TRBJ2-5; a weak D match, TRBD1 (6 bases). This CDR3 is 15 amino acids long. Germline V gene lookup returns CDR1 LGHNT and CDR2 FRNRAP. V gave up 0 bases and J gave up 5 bases, with 13 bases separating them. This CDR3 is CASGLVRGGEETQYF. CDR3 DNA: TGTGCTAGTGGTTTGGTACGAGGGGGTGAGGAGACCCAGTACTTC.

CDR3 in amino acids: CASSQEKFSSYEQYF. The CDR3 bases are TGCGCCAGCAGCCAAGAGAAGTTTAGCTCCTACGAGCAGTACTTC. This chain connects TRBV4-3 to TRBJ2-7; D gene ambiguous. The CDR3 contains 15 residues. The V end was cut by 0 bases, the J end by 0 bases, with 9 bases between. Per germline, CDR1 LGHNA and CDR2 YSLEER.

The V gene is TRBV7-8, the J gene TRBJ1-2; 8 nucleotides match TRBD1. Trimming removed 1 base from V and 8 bases from J; junction bases left unmatched: 6. From germline, CDR1 is SGHVS and CDR2 FQNEAQ. There are 14 residues in the CDR3. The CDR3 DNA reads TGTGCCAGCAGCTTAGGACAGGGGAGGGAAGGCTACACCTTC. As protein: CASSLGQGREGYTF.